A selection of T cell receptor beta chains follows, all from one sample in a study of cytomegalovirus exposure and HLA in healthy donors. TCRdb's copy holds only in-frame clones and misses some; the assay was immunoSEQ multiplex PCR. The sample lists about 120,000 clones; more than 75% were seen once. Sequenced input: PBMCs. These receptors were taken from a man aged 25-40 years in good health and CMV-seropositive. CDR3s include the opening cysteine and the closing phenylalanine or tryptophan. The D gene is left open where the match is weak. A clone size is listed for some rows: how often the clone was seen (once, few, many), or a class if it is expanded.

cdr3_length d_call clone_size j_call v_call cdr3_nt cdr3_aa
14 TRBD1 NA TRBJ1-1 TRBV10-3 TGTGCCATCAGTGAAGGACAGGGGAACACTGAAGCTTTCTTT CAISEGQGNTEAFF
16 TRBD2 NA TRBJ2-3 TRBV30 TGTGCCTGGACCAGACTGGCGGGAGGCAACACAGATACGCAGTATTTT CAWTRLAGGNTDTQYF
15 NA NA TRBJ1-1 TRBV5-1 TGCGCCAGCAGCTTGGCGGGACACAAGAACACTGAAGCTTTCTTT CASSLAGHKNTEAFF
15 NA NA TRBJ2-7 TRBV7-9 TGTGCCAGCAGCTTAGCGTCCTCCGGGAACCCCCTCCAGTACTTC CASSLASSGNPLQYF
16 NA NA TRBJ2-1 TRBV5-6 TGTGCCAGCAGCCCGCGGGAAGGCCGGCCCTACAATGAGCAGTTCTTC CASSPREGRPYNEQFF
15 TRBD2 NA TRBJ2-7 TRBV27 TGTGCCAGCAGCCCGGGACTAGCGGGGACCTACGAGCAGTACTTC CASSPGLAGTYEQYF
16 TRBD1 NA TRBJ2-7 TRBV6-6 TGTGCCAGCAGTGCCGGGCCGGACAGGGGGAAATACGAGCAGTACTTC CASSAGPDRGKYEQYF
12 NA NA TRBJ1-1 TRBV25-1 TGTGCCAGCAGACAGGCAAAGACTGAAGCTTTCTTT CASRQAKTEAFF
12 NA few TRBJ2-3 TRBV30 TGTGCCTGGGATGGGGCTAGTGGAACGCAGTATTTT CAWDGASGTQYF
16 NA NA TRBJ1-1 TRBV7-8 TGTGCCAGCAGCTTAGAGCGGCGAGGTCTGAAGGCTGAAGCTTTCTTT CASSLERRGLKAEAFF
16 TRBD2 few TRBJ2-7 TRBV11-3 TGTGCCAGCAGCCCCTCGGGGCCGGGAGGGTCGTACGAGCAGTACTTC CASSPSGPGGSYEQYF
15 TRBD1 NA TRBJ1-2 TRBV2 TGTGCCAGCATGCTTGGACAGGGAACGGCCTATGGCTACACCTTC CASMLGQGTAYGYTF
15 TRBD1 NA TRBJ2-7 TRBV29-1 TGCAGCGTTGAGGGGACAGGGAGTCGCGCCTACGAGCAGTACTTC CSVEGTGSRAYEQYF
17 NA NA TRBJ2-2 TRBV7-6 TGTGCCAGCAGCTTAGGCCGGGGAGGTGTCGTGGGTGGGGAGCTGTTTTTT CASSLGRGGVVGGELFF
16 NA NA TRBJ1-5 TRBV4-2 TGTGCCAGCAGCCAAGGCGGTCTGGCTGGCAATCAGCCCCAGCATTTT CASSQGGLAGNQPQHF
16 NA few TRBJ1-5 TRBV7-6 TGTGCCAGCAGCTTAGGACCTCAGGGTGGCAATCAGCCCCAGCATTTT CASSLGPQGGNQPQHF
12 NA NA TRBJ2-1 TRBV21-1 TGTGCCAGCAGCCCAGGGGAGAATGAGCAGTTCTTC CASSPGENEQFF
14 TRBD2 NA TRBJ2-3 TRBV29-1 TGCAGCGTTGTTCTAGCGGGAGGCACAGATACGCAGTATTTT CSVVLAGGTDTQYF
13 NA NA TRBJ1-5 TRBV7-9 TGTGCCAGCAGCTTACGAGGGAATCAGCCCCAGCATTTT CASSLRGNQPQHF
13 NA few TRBJ2-2 TRBV6-1 TGTGCCAGCAGCGGACTGCCCACCGGGGAGCTGTTTTTT CASSGLPTGELFF
13 TRBD1 NA TRBJ1-1 TRBV29-1 TGCAGCGTGAGGGGGCAGTTTGGAACTGAAGCTTTCTTT CSVRGQFGTEAFF
16 TRBD2 once TRBJ2-1 TRBV19 TGTGCCAGTAGTACATTGGGGGGACTAGCGGGATCTTTGCAGTTCTTC CASSTLGGLAGSLQFF
15 TRBD1 NA TRBJ1-2 TRBV11-1 TGTGCCAGCAGCCGTCGACAGGGCTCGGACTATGGCTACACCTTC CASSRRQGSDYGYTF
15 TRBD2 NA TRBJ2-1 TRBV6-5 TGTGCCAGCAGTTCTGGACTAGCGGGATACAATGAGCAGTTCTTC CASSSGLAGYNEQFF
16 NA NA TRBJ2-1 TRBV4-1 TGCGCCAGCAGCCTCAACTCAGGGGTCTCCTACAATGAGCAGTTCTTC CASSLNSGVSYNEQFF
13 NA NA TRBJ2-3 TRBV27 TGTGCCAGCAGTTTAGGCCTCACAGATACGCAGTATTTT CASSLGLTDTQYF
16 TRBD2 NA TRBJ2-7 TRBV4-1 TGCGCCAGCAGCCAAGAAACGGCGGGAGGGCGCTACGAGCAGTACTTC CASSQETAGGRYEQYF
14 TRBD2 NA TRBJ2-3 TRBV29-1 TGCAGCGTAACTAGCGGGAGTCAGACAGATACGCAGTATTTT CSVTSGSQTDTQYF
14 NA NA TRBJ1-2 TRBV15 TGTGCCACCAGCAGAGATCTAGGCGCTGGGGGCTACACCTTC CATSRDLGAGGYTF
14 TRBD2 once TRBJ2-2 TRBV6-6 TGTGCCAGCGCTACTAGCGGGAGCACCGGGGAGCTGTTTTTT CASATSGSTGELFF
13 NA NA TRBJ2-1 TRBV15 TGTGCCACCAGCGCGGACACCTCCAATGAGCAGTTCTTC CATSADTSNEQFF
12 NA NA TRBJ2-1 TRBV19 TGTGCCAGTGGGAGGATGTCCAATGAGCAGTTCTTC CASGRMSNEQFF
16 NA NA TRBJ2-7 TRBV27 TGTGCCAGCAGTCTACAGGGTATAGCGGGTATACACGAGCAGTACTTC CASSLQGIAGIHEQYF
15 NA NA TRBJ2-7 TRBV29-1 TGCAGCGTTGAAGAGGCAGGGGAGAACTCCTACGAGCAGTACTTC CSVEEAGENSYEQYF
14 TRBD1 once TRBJ1-1 TRBV7-6 TGTGCCAGCAGCAAGACAGGGGGCGAAGGAGAAGCTTTCTTT CASSKTGGEGEAFF
14 NA NA TRBJ2-3 TRBV19 TGTGCCAGTAAGCGACGCACTAGCACAGATACGCAGTATTTT CASKRRTSTDTQYF
16 NA NA TRBJ1-2 TRBV28 TGTGCCAGCAGTTTTCTTGGGCCGCAACGAGGGAGTGGATACACCTTC CASSFLGPQRGSGYTF
14 NA NA TRBJ1-2 TRBV5-4 TGTGCCAGCAGCTTGGTGACAGAGAACTATGGCTACACCTTC CASSLVTENYGYTF
16 TRBD2 NA TRBJ2-5 TRBV4-3 TGCGCCAGCAGCCAAGGGGAATCAGCGGGATTAGAGACCCAGTACTTC CASSQGESAGLETQYF
13 NA few TRBJ2-7 TRBV19 TGTGCCAGTAATCGGACTGTATCCTACGAGCAGTACTTC CASNRTVSYEQYF